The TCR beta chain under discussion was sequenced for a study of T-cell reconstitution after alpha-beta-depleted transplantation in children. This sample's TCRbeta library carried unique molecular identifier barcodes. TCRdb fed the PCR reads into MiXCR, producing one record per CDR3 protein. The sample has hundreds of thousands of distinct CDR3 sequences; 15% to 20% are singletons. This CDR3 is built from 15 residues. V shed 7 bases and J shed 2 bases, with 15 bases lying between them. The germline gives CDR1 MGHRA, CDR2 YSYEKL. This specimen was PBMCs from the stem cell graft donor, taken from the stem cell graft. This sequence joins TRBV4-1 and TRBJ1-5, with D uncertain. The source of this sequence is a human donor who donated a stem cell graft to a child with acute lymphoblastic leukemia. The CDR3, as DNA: TGCGCCAGCAACTGGCTAGTCTCGGGCAATCAGCCCCAGCATTTT. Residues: CASNWLVSGNQPQHF.